This T cell receptor (beta chain) appears in the sequencing data of a study of cytomegalovirus exposure and HLA in healthy donors. CDR3 length: 14 residues. The germline CDR1 and CDR2 sequences are SNHLY and FYNNEI. The V gene lost 8 bases and the J gene lost 5 bases, with 18 bases spanning the gap. The study ran its PCR with 60 Vbeta and 13 Jbeta primers. Sequenced by immunoSEQ multiplex PCR; TCRdb stores in-frame clones only, minus some. The table lists 150,000 to 200,000 clones, roughly four fifths of them singletons. Concerning this clone itself: The antigen is unknown.

General study findings and limits: Near-uniform donor sequencing depth was presumed by presence/absence analyses. Associated with HLA alleles at 0.05 false discovery rate in a later analysis were 16,951 TCR beta sequences. A few chains linked to CMV were shown in vitro to be specific for CMV antigens. Earlier analysis found most TCR beta V segments productive about 87% or about 30% of the time.

Sequences were obtained from PBMCs. The chain is built from TRBV2 and TRBJ1-2, with D possibly being TRBD1 (6 bases). The receptor was isolated from a man in his late teens or twenties in good health and CMV-seronegative. The CDR3 DNA sequence: TGTGCCAGCCTAGATACAGGGAAAGGGTATGGCTACACCTTC. This gives the protein CASLDTGKGYGYTF. Full variable domain (remainder filled in from reference TRBV2 and TRBJ1-2): EPEVTQTPSHQVTQMGQEVILRCVPISNHLYFYWYRQILGQKVEFLVSFYNNEISEKSEIFDDQFSVERPDGSNFTLKIRSTKLEDSAMYFCASLDTGKGYGYTFGSGTRLTVV.